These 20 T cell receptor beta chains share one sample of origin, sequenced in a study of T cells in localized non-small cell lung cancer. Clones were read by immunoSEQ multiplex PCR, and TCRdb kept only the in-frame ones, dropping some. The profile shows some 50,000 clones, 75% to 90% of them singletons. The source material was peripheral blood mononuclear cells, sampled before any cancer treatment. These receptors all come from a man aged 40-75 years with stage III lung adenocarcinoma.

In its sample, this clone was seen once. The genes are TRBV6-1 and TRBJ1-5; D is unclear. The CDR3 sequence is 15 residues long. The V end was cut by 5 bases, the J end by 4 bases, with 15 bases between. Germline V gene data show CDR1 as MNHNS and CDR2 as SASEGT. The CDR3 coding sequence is TGTGCCAGCAGTCCGTGGACGGGAAATAATCAGCCCCAGCATTTT. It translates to CASSPWTGNNQPQHF.

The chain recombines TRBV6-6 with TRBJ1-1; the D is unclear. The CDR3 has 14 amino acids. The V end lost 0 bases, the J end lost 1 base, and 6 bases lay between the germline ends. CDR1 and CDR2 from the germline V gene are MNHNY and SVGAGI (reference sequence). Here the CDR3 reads CASSYSGRNTEAFF. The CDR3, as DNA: TGTGCCAGCAGTTACTCAGGTAGGAACACTGAAGCTTTCTTT.

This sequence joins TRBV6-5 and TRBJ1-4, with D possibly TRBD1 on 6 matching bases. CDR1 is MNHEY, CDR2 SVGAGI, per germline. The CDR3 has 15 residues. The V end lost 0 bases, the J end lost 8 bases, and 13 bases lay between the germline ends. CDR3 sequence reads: CASSYSGGVTEKLFF. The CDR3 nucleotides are TGTGCCAGCAGTTACTCAGGGGGGGTAACGGAAAAACTGTTTTTT.

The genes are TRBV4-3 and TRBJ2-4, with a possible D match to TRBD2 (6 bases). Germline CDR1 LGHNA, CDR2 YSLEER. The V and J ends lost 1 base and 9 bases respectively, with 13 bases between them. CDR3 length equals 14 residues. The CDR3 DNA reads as TGCGCCAGCAGCCAAGGGCGGGGAGGCATCATTCAGTACTTC. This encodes CASSQGRGGIIQYF.

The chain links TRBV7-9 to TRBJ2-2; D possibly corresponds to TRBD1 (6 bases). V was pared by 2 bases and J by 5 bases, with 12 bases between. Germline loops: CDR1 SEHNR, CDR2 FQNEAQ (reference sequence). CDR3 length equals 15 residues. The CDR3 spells CASSLPGDETGELFF. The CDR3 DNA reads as TGTGCCAGCAGCTTACCAGGGGATGAGACCGGGGAGCTGTTTTTT.

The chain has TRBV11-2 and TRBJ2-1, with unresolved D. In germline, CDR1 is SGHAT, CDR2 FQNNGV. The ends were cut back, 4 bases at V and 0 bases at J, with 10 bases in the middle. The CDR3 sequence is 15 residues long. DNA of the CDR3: TGTGCCAGCAGCTCGGCCCTGAGCTCCTACAATGAGCAGTTCTTC. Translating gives CASSSALSSYNEQFF.

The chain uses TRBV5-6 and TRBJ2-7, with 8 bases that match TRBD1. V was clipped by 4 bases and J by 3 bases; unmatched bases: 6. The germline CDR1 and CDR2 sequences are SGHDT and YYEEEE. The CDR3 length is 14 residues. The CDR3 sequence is CASSDPDRGYEQYF. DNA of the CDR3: TGTGCCAGCAGCGACCCAGACAGGGGCTACGAGCAGTACTTC.

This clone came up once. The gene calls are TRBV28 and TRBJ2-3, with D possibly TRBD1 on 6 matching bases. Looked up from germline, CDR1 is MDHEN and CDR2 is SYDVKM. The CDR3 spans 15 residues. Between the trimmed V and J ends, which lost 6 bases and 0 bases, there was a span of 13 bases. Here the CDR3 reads CASRPGHLSTDTQYF. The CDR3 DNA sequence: TGTGCCAGCAGGCCGGGACACCTTAGCACAGATACGCAGTATTTT.

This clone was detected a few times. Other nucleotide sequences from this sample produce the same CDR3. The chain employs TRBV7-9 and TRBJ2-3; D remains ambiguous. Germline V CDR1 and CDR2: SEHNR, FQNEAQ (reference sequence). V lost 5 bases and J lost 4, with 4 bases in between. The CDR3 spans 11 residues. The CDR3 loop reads CASSLSDTQYF. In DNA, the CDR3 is TGTGCCAGCAGCCTATCAGATACGCAGTATTTT. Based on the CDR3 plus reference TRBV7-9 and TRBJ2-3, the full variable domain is DTGVSQNPRHKITKRGQNVTFRCDPISEHNRLYWYRQTLGQGPEFLTYFQNEAQLEKSRLLSDRFSAERPKGSFSTLEIQRTEQGDSAMYLCASSLSDTQYFGPGTRLTVL.

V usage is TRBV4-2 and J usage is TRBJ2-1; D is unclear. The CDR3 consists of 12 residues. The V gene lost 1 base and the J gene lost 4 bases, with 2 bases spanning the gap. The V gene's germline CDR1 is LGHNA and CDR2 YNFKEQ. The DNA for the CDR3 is TGTGCCAGCAGCCAAGGATACAATGAGCAGTTCTTC. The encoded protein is CASSQGYNEQFF.

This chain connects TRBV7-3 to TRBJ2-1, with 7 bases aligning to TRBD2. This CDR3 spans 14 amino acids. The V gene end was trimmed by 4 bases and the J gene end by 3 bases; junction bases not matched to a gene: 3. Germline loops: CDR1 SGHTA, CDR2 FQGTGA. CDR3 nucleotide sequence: TGTGCCAGCAGCTCTAGCGGTAGCTACAATGAGCAGTTCTTC. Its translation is CASSSSGSYNEQFF.

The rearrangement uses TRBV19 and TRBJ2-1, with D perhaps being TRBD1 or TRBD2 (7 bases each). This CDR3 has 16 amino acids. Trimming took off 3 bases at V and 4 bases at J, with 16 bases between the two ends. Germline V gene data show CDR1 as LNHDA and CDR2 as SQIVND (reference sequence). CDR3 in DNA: TGTGCCAGTAGTATCGGGTACAGGGGACTATACAATGAGCAGTTCTTC. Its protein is CASSIGYRGLYNEQFF.

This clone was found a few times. The DNA of the CDR3 is TGCAGCGTGGAGGGGGGTGGTTATGGCTACACCTTC. This gives the protein CSVEGGGYGYTF. The rearrangement links TRBV29-1 to TRBJ1-2, with D perhaps TRBD1 (6 bases). The CDR3 spans 12 residues. Germline V gene data show CDR1 as SQVTM and CDR2 as ANQGSEA. V lost 6 bases, J lost 5 bases, and 13 bases lay in between.

The CDR3 is CASSGGIPNTEAFF. CDR3 sequence (DNA): TGTGCCAGCAGCGGGGGTATACCGAACACTGAAGCTTTCTTT. The V gene is TRBV2, the J gene TRBJ1-1, with a weak D call TRBD1 (5 bases). CDR1 is SNHLY, CDR2 FYNNEI, per germline. V dropped 6 bases and J dropped 1 base, with 12 bases sitting between them. The CDR3 has 14 amino acids.

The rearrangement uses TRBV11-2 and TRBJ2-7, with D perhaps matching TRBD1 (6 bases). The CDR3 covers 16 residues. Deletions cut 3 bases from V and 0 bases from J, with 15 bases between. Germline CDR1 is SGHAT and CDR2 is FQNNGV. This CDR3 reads CASSFQTGPGSYEQYF. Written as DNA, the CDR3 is TGTGCCAGCAGCTTTCAGACAGGCCCTGGCTCCTACGAGCAGTACTTC. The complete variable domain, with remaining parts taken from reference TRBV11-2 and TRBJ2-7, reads EAGVAQSPRYKIIEKRQSVAFWCNPISGHATLYWYQQILGQGPKLLIQFQNNGVVDDSQLPKDRFSAERLKGVDSTLKIQPAKLEDSAVYLCASSFQTGPGSYEQYFGPGTRLTVT.

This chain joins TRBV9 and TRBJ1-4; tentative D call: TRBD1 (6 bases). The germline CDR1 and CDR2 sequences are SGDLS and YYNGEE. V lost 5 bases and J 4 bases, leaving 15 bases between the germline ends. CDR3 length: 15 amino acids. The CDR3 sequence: CASSPVWTVNEKLFF. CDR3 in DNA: TGTGCCAGCAGTCCCGTCTGGACAGTTAATGAAAAACTGTTTTTT.

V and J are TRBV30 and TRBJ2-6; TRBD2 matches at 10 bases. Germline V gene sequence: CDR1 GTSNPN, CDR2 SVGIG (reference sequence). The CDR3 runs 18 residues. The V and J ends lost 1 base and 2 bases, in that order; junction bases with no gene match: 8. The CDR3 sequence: CAWSGGLAVGTGANVLTF. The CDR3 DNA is TGTGCCTGGAGTGGCGGACTAGCGGTAGGAACTGGGGCCAACGTCCTGACTTTC.

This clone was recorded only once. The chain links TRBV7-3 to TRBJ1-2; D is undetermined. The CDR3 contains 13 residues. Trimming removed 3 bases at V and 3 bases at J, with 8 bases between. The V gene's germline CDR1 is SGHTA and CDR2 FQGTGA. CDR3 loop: CASSFQEDYGYTF. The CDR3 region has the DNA TGTGCCAGCAGCTTTCAGGAGGACTATGGCTACACCTTC.

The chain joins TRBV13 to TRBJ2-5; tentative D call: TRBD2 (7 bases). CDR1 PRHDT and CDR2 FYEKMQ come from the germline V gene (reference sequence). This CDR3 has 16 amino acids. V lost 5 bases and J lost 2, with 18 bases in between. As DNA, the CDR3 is TGTGCCAGCAGCACCTCAGGCGCGGGGGCGCAAGAGACCCAGTACTTC. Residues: CASSTSGAGAQETQYF.

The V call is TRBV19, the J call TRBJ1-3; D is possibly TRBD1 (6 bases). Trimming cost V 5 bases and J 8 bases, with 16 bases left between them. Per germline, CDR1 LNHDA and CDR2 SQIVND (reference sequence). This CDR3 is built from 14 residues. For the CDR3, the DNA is TGTGCCAGTAGTCCGGGACACTCAGGGGACACCATATATTTT. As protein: CASSPGHSGDTIYF.